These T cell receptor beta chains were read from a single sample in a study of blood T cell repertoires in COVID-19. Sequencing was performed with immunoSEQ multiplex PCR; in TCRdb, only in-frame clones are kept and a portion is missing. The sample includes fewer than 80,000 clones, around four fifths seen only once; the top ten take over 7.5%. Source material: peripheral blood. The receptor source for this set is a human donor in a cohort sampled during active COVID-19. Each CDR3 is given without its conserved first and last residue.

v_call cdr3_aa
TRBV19 ASSIDGQSEAF
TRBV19 ASSQAGVGETQY
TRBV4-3 ASSQDRDTYEQY
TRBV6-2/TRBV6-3 ASSYTLDWDGYT
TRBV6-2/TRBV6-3 ASSFNYEQY
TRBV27 ASSFYPGTALTEAF
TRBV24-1 ATSDFPGQESSYEQY
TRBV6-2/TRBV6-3 ASSSRQGPIHGYT
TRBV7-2 ASSFDRGTFYEQY
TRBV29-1 SVARDRNSYEQY
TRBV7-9 ASSLPGTSEAF
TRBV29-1 SAGTRSNEQY
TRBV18 ASSLRDRNTEAF
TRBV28 ASRIPTGGANYGYT
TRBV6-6 ASSPALGGVSYNEQF
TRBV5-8 ASSFGLPADEQY
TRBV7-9 ASSASGLAGNNEQF
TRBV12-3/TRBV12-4 ASSRQGGQY
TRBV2 ASRELQGKNSPLH
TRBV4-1 ASSQDDLAGAYEQY